This TCR beta chain was found in a study of blood T cells in healthy people across ages. This CDR3 region has 12 residues. Per germline, CDR1 DFQATT and CDR2 SNEGSKA (reference sequence). V dropped 7 bases and J dropped 4; count of bases not matched to a gene: 6. Donation came from healthy Caucasian individuals in Russia who were aged 6 to 90. Each individual donor underwent a draw of ten milliliters of peripheral blood. With a J-beta primer mix and a sample-barcoded 5' primer, a second PCR ran 7 to 11 cycles. Every molecule of cDNA carried a tag from a template-switch adaptor with 12 random nucleotides. Each CDR3 protein is one row after TCRdb ran MiXCR on the 5' RACE reads. The table has about 730,000 distinct CDR3 sequences, around 46% seen once.

This clonotype was obtained from a woman in her fifties or sixties in good health. Sequencing was performed on blood. V is TRBV20-1 and J is TRBJ1-2; 7 bases match TRBD1. Here the CDR3 reads CSVKTGSYGYTF. Here the CDR3 DNA reads TGCAGTGTTAAGACAGGGAGCTATGGCTACACCTTC.